The TCR beta chain under discussion was sequenced for a study of long-term antiretroviral therapy in people with HIV. Study findings and constraints: Diversity remained lower than transplant donor controls, even though it increased after ART.

immunoSEQ v3.0 was run at survey level. Sequencing used immunoSEQ multiplex PCR; TCRdb keeps in-frame clones, though not all of them. This sample has approximately 23,000 clones, with around 81% found just once. Germline V gene data show CDR1 as SGHRS and CDR2 as YFSETQ. V gave up 0 bases and J gave up 1 base; unmatched junction bases: 2. The CDR3 contains 16 residues. As to this clone: Its antigen is unidentified.

The chain links TRBV5-1 to TRBJ2-3; the match to TRBD1 covers 10 bases. This sample comprised unsorted PBMCs, obtained 1.5 years after starting antiretroviral therapy. This receptor was taken from a man aged 25-45 years with HIV. CDR3 region: CASSLGGTGGTDTQYF. The CDR3 DNA is TGCGCCAGCAGCTTGGGAGGGACAGGGGGCACAGATACGCAGTATTTT.